This T cell receptor (beta chain) was found in a study of shared T cell receptors in the human thymus. The assay was immunoSEQ multiplex PCR, and TCRdb's table has in-frame clones only and misses some. The top ten clones hold 0.02% of a sample with hundreds of thousands of clones, 85% to 95% of them seen once. Per germline, CDR1 SGHTA and CDR2 FQGNSA. Deletions cut 7 bases from V and 2 bases from J, with 19 bases between. The CDR3 loop spans 16 amino acids. The clonotype was recovered from a human donor. The sample comprised thymocytes. The chain has TRBV7-2 and TRBJ2-3; D might be TRBD2 (8 bases). The CDR3 DNA follows: TGTGCCAGCACCGCCGGGAGGGGGCGCCCCACAGATACGCAGTATTTT. Translated: CASTAGRGRPTDTQYF.